This passage covers 4 T cell receptor beta chains from one sample sequenced in a study of T cells in Graves' hyperthyroidism and ophthalmopathy. It was RNA transcripts that yielded the amplified TCR beta CDR3 regions. The HTBI primer set was used in a first-round RT-PCR of the TCR CDR3. In TCRdb, the multiplex PCR reads were re-called with MiXCR into one record per CDR3 protein. The sample has under 300,000 distinct CDR3 sequences, roughly 15% seen once; the top ten hold around 30%. Material for sequencing was blood. These receptors came from a woman aged 45-59 years with Graves' hyperthyroidism that later progressed to Graves' ophthalmopathy.

This clonotype was found many times. The CDR3, as DNA: TGTGCCTGGAGGGTCTGGGGGGCAGGCTACAATGAGCAGTTCTTC. Its translation is CAWRVWGAGYNEQFF. The genes are TRBV30 and TRBJ2-1; D tentatively reads TRBD1 or TRBD2 (6 bases each). Germline CDR1 reads GTSNPN; CDR2 reads SVGIG (reference sequence). Trimming shortened V by 3 bases and J by 3 bases, and 15 bases separated the two germline ends. The CDR3 consists of 15 residues.

This clonotype was recorded at least ten times. The rearrangement joins TRBV2 to TRBJ2-5, with D unresolved. Germline CDR1 is SNHLY and CDR2 is FYNNEI. The CDR3 totals 12 residues. Deletions cut 8 bases from V and 5 bases from J, with 12 bases between. The CDR3 DNA sequence: TGTGCCAGCGGAGTCCTGAGGGAGACCCAGTACTTC. Its protein product is CASGVLRETQYF.

Concerning this clonotype: Since a much larger clone is just one base distant, this may be a read error. The V gene is TRBV6-6, the J gene TRBJ1-6; TRBD1 aligns across 8 bases. Germline V gene data show CDR1 as MNHNY and CDR2 as SVGAGI (reference sequence). The CDR3 contains 15 residues. With 7 bases clipped from V and 10 bases from J, the junction kept 12 bases outside the gene matches. This CDR3 is CASNWDRTVRSPLHF. DNA of the CDR3: TGTGCCAGCAATTGGGACAGGACGGTTAGATCACCCCTCCACTTT.

Concerning this clonotype itself: At one boundary the junction diverges from the germline segment, which might be a read error. The chain couples TRBV4-1 to TRBJ1-4; TRBD1 matches 9 bases. The CDR3 loop spans 15 amino acids. Germline CDR1 reads MGHRA; CDR2 reads YSYEKL. The CDR3 bases are TGCGCCAGCAGCCAAATACAGGGGGCAAATGAGAAACTGTTTTTT. It specifies CASSQIQGANEKLFF.